A selection of T cell receptor beta chains follows, all from one sample in a study of T cell clones after liver transplantation. TCRdb keeps only in-frame clones here, not all; method: immunoSEQ multiplex PCR. The sample includes fewer than 85,000 clones, 80% of them seen just once. The sample was CD4+ T cells from blood, taken 12 months after liver transplant. The source is a human patient who received a liver transplant. Some T cells may possibly be graft donor cells. CDR3s include the opening cysteine and the closing phenylalanine or tryptophan. The order of the fields is clone size, D gene, J gene, V gene, CDR3 length, CDR3 protein, CDR3 DNA. The D gene is left open where the match is weak. Clone size is shown for a subset of rows, as once, few, many or a class of expanded clone.

NA | TRBD2 | TRBJ2-2 | TRBV19 | 15 | CATSNLAGNTGELFF | TGTGCCACCTCAAATCTAGCGGGAAACACCGGGGAGCTGTTTTTT
NA | NA | TRBJ1-2 | TRBV18 | 15 | CASSPNRDNKYGYTF | TGTGCCAGCTCACCCAACAGGGATAATAAGTATGGCTACACCTTC
NA | NA | TRBJ2-3 | TRBV4-1 | 12 | CASSQDGDTQYF | TGCGCCAGCAGCCAAGATGGAGATACGCAGTATTTT
NA | NA | TRBJ1-2 | TRBV9 | 15 | CASSAFQLPGHGYTF | TGTGCCAGCAGCGCCTTTCAGCTTCCAGGTCATGGCTACACCTTC
NA | NA | TRBJ1-5 | TRBV6-6 | 14 | CASRSREGNQPQHF | TGTGCCAGCAGGTCCCGGGAGGGAAATCAGCCCCAGCATTTT
NA | NA | TRBJ2-2 | TRBV19 | 14 | CASKGAGETGELFF | TGTGCCAGTAAGGGGGCGGGAGAGACCGGGGAGCTGTTTTTT
few | NA | TRBJ1-1 | TRBV28 | 14 | CASIFGTANTEAFF | TGTGCCAGCATTTTTGGAACGGCGAACACTGAAGCTTTCTTT
NA | NA | TRBJ2-2 | TRBV1 | 18 | CTSSQTPIAGGNTGELFF | TGCACCAGCAGCCAAACACCAATAGCGGGAGGAAACACCGGGGAGCTGTTTTTT
NA | TRBD2 | TRBJ2-7 | TRBV19 | 14 | CAVLKRESSYEQYF | TGTGCGGTGCTCAAGCGGGAGAGCTCCTACGAGCAGTACTTC
NA | TRBD1 | TRBJ2-7 | TRBV18 | 14 | CASSWRQGSYEQYF | TGTGCCAGCTCTTGGAGACAGGGTTCCTACGAGCAGTACTTC
NA | NA | TRBJ1-2 | TRBV11-2 | 16 | CASSLPLRRVDYGYTF | TGTGCCAGCAGCTTACCATTACGCAGGGTCGACTATGGCTACACCTTC
NA | NA | TRBJ2-2 | TRBV12-5 | 13 | CASGLVSTGELFF | TGTGCTAGTGGTTTGGTTAGCACCGGGGAGCTGTTTTTT
NA | NA | TRBJ2-1 | TRBV11-3 | 13 | CASSLGAYNEQFF | TGTGCCAGCAGCCTGGGAGCCTACAATGAGCAGTTCTTC
NA | NA | TRBJ2-5 | TRBV14 | 15 | CASSQDRFAQETQYF | TGTGCCAGCAGCCAAGATAGGTTCGCTCAAGAGACCCAGTACTTC
NA | NA | TRBJ2-3 | TRBV28 | 15 | CASRRGFFSTDTQYF | TGTGCCAGCAGACGAGGGTTTTTCAGCACAGATACGCAGTATTTT
NA | NA | TRBJ1-4 | TRBV18 | 14 | CASSPTGFDEKLFF | TGTGCCAGCTCACCAACAGGGTTTGATGAAAAACTGTTTTTT
NA | NA | TRBJ2-3 | TRBV5-6 | 16 | CASSLGPPGGTDTQYF | TGTGCCAGCAGCTTGGGACCCCCAGGGGGCACAGATACGCAGTATTTT
few | NA | TRBJ1-4 | TRBV30 | 13 | CAWDGGFNEKLFF | TGTGCCTGGGACGGGGGGTTTAATGAAAAACTGTTTTTT
NA | NA | TRBJ2-2 | TRBV7-8 | 15 | CASSLVRTNTGELFF | TGTGCCAGCAGCTTAGTTCGGACGAACACCGGGGAGCTGTTTTTT
NA | TRBD2 | TRBJ2-6 | TRBV28 | 18 | CASSSRLAGASGANVLTF | TGTGCCAGCAGTTCCCGACTAGCGGGAGCTTCTGGGGCCAACGTCCTGACTTTC
NA | NA | TRBJ1-1 | TRBV5-1 | 14 | CASSLSGVDTEAFF | TGCGCCAGCAGCTTGTCAGGGGTAGACACTGAAGCTTTCTTT
few | NA | TRBJ2-1 | TRBV4-1 | 12 | CASRSRLGEQFF | TGCGCCAGCCGCTCTAGACTTGGTGAGCAGTTCTTC
once | NA | TRBJ2-7 | TRBV28 | 16 | CASSGRRVSLSYEQYF | TGTGCCAGCAGCGGCCGCCGGGTCTCCCTCTCCTACGAGCAGTACTTC
NA | TRBD1 | TRBJ2-2 | TRBV7-2 | 16 | CASRLRQGVNTGELFF | TGTGCCAGCAGACTAAGACAGGGCGTAAACACCGGGGAGCTGTTTTTT
medium-sized | NA | TRBJ1-1 | TRBV5-4 | 14 | CASRSGGDQFEAFF | TGTGCCAGCCGAAGTGGGGGCGATCAGTTTGAAGCTTTCTTT
NA | NA | TRBJ2-7 | TRBV10-2 | 11 | CASLAGHEQYF | TGCGCCAGCCTGGCCGGCCACGAGCAGTACTTC
NA | NA | TRBJ2-3 | TRBV18 | 17 | CASSPPVASPSRDTQYF | TGTGCCAGCTCACCACCGGTAGCTAGCCCCTCTCGGGATACGCAGTATTTT
NA | TRBD1 | TRBJ2-3 | TRBV27 | 15 | CASSLRGLSSDTQYF | TGTGCCAGCAGTTTGAGGGGGCTCAGCTCAGATACGCAGTATTTT
NA | NA | TRBJ2-7 | TRBV21-1 | 15 | CASSPPRDRAHEQYF | TGTGCCAGCAGCCCACCAAGGGACAGGGCCCACGAGCAGTACTTC
NA | NA | TRBJ2-1 | TRBV9 | 15 | CASSLPPPGFNEQFF | TGTGCCAGCAGCCTACCCCCTCCAGGGTTCAATGAGCAGTTCTTC
NA | NA | TRBJ2-7 | TRBV2 | 13 | CASRRQASYEQYF | TGTGCCAGCAGGCGCCAGGCCTCCTACGAGCAGTACTTC
NA | NA | TRBJ1-5 | TRBV10-3 | 15 | CAISMNNGADQPQHF | TGTGCCATCAGTATGAACAATGGAGCAGATCAGCCCCAGCATTTT
once | TRBD1 | TRBJ2-7 | TRBV5-1 | 13 | CASSLVGGRGQYF | TGCGCCAGCAGCTTGGTAGGGGGCAGGGGGCAGTACTTC
NA | NA | TRBJ2-3 | TRBV30 | 15 | CAWRAPGLYTDTQYF | TGTGCCTGGAGGGCCCCGGGACTGTACACAGATACGCAGTATTTT
NA | NA | TRBJ1-2 | TRBV7-2 | 15 | CASSFQGRVVYGYTF | TGTGCCAGCAGCTTCCAAGGCAGGGTAGTCTATGGCTACACCTTC
NA | NA | TRBJ2-1 | TRBV19 | 16 | CASRDRATGAGWGQFF | TGTGCCAGTAGGGACCGTGCCACGGGGGCCGGTTGGGGGCAGTTCTTC
NA | NA | TRBJ2-7 | TRBV2 | 13 | CASSEVSLEPQYF | TGTGCCAGCAGTGAGGTCTCTTTGGAACCTCAGTACTTC
NA | NA | TRBJ1-2 | TRBV6-1 | 14 | CASKTRPINYGYTF | TGTGCCAGCAAAACACGCCCTATCAACTATGGCTACACCTTC
NA | NA | TRBJ1-5 | TRBV19 | 15 | CASSRGQFSNQPQHF | TGTGCCAGTAGTAGGGGGCAGTTCTCGAATCAGCCCCAGCATTTT
few | NA | TRBJ1-2 | TRBV7-2 | 13 | CASSLYGEGGYTF | TGTGCCAGCAGCTTATATGGAGAAGGTGGCTACACCTTC
NA | NA | TRBJ1-1 | TRBV2 | 14 | CASSEAGGNTEAFF | TGTGCCAGCAGTGAAGCAGGGGGGAACACTGAAGCTTTCTTT